The rows below give T cell receptor beta chains drawn from one sample of a study of OX40 agonist ivuxolimab in advanced cancers. Data came from immunoSEQ multiplex PCR; TCRdb stores just in-frame clones and leaves some out. The table records about 100,000 clones, roughly 90% of them present only once. The sample was CD4+ or CD8+ T cells sorted from blood, taken in a trial of the OX40 agonist ivuxolimab. The source is an adult with an advanced solid tumor such as melanoma, head and neck, liver or kidney cancer. CDR3s leave out the opening cysteine and the closing phenylalanine or tryptophan.

CDR3 | J | V
ASSESDGYT | TRBJ1-2 | TRBV2
ASRADGNTIY | TRBJ1-3 | TRBV6-1
ASSFTGPNQPQH | TRBJ1-5 | TRBV7-9
ASSESWDRETQY | TRBJ2-5 | TRBV6-1
ASSIEGREAF | TRBJ1-1 | TRBV19
ASSQKLAGVIGGELF | TRBJ2-2 | TRBV5-1
ASSYSGENYGYT | TRBJ1-2 | TRBV6-6
AWSVTGGNLKPQH | TRBJ1-5 | TRBV30
ASSPTTQGAGYGYT | TRBJ1-2 | TRBV4-1
ASSKQATVSYEQY | TRBJ2-7 | TRBV11-3
ASSFGGTPF | TRBJ2-1 | TRBV11-2
ASSLFEGEPQH | TRBJ1-5 | TRBV6-4
ASSLVGTNTNEKLF | TRBJ1-4 | TRBV5-1
ASSRYGDTEAF | TRBJ1-1 | TRBV5-1
ASSSVYRQPQH | TRBJ1-5 | TRBV6-6
ASSTPQGSYGQY | TRBJ2-7 | TRBV28
ASRDTNQPQH | TRBJ1-5 | TRBV10-2
ASSSLGQDYNEQF | TRBJ2-1 | TRBV28
ASSLDRNQPQH | TRBJ1-5 | TRBV11-2
ASSLYRVTSYNEQF | TRBJ2-1 | TRBV5-6
ASSHGTGSYGYT | TRBJ1-2 | TRBV5-8
ASRTQGAGEKLF | TRBJ1-4 | TRBV5-8